This TCR beta chain was recorded in a study of T cells in localized non-small cell lung cancer. Study conclusions and caveats: Patients showing higher blood T cell density tended to see longer overall survival. Compared with tumor, uninvolved adjacent lung displayed greater T cell clonality, ranking highest overall.

The germline V and J ends were trimmed by 3 bases and 0 bases, with 13 bases remaining between them. Germline CDR1 and CDR2: SGHRS and YFSETQ. CDR3 length: 17 amino acids. To note about this clone: Its antigen is undetermined.

Libraries were prepared by immunoSEQ multiplex PCR; TCRdb keeps only in-frame clonotypes and omits some of them. The sample has around 24,000 clones, about nine tenths seen once. The TCR was taken from a man aged 35 to 69 with stage I squamous cell lung carcinoma. The material sequenced was peripheral blood, taken before any cancer treatment. The chain carries TRBV5-1 and TRBJ1-6; D not resolved. Written as DNA, the CDR3 is TGCGCCAGCAGCTCGAGGACGGATAGCTCCTATAATTCACCCCTCCACTTT. Translating gives CASSSRTDSSYNSPLHF.